This entry describes one T cell receptor (beta chain). Its antigen is as yet unknown. It was patients with CD8+CD57+ cell expansion by flow cytometry who were chosen for sequencing. A severe acquired aplastic anemia diagnosis applied to all patients. The sample belongs to a study of CD8+CD57+ T cells in acquired aplastic anemia. Study results and caveats: The study identified roughly 31 CD8+ CDR3 sequences shared by patients and controls. Patients did not significantly differ from controls in CD8+ Simpson's diversity.

The template used for profiling TCR beta VDJ and CDR3 was genomic DNA. MiXCR was run by TCRdb on the reads, yielding one entry per CDR3 protein. This table has around 500,000 distinct CDR3 sequences, approximately 32% appearing once. Germline CDR1 LNHDA, CDR2 SQIVND (reference sequence). There are 13 residues in the CDR3. With 4 bases removed from V and 8 bases from J, the gap between germline ends came to 14 bases. This TCR derives from a human donor with aplastic anemia. V gene TRBV19 combines with J gene TRBJ1-2; no clear D gene. Sequencing was performed on sorted CD4+, CD8+, or CD8+CD57+ T cells (not recorded which) from PBMCs. For the CDR3, the DNA is TGTGCCAGTAGTACCACCGACCTGGGAGGCTACACCTTC. It translates to CASSTTDLGGYTF.